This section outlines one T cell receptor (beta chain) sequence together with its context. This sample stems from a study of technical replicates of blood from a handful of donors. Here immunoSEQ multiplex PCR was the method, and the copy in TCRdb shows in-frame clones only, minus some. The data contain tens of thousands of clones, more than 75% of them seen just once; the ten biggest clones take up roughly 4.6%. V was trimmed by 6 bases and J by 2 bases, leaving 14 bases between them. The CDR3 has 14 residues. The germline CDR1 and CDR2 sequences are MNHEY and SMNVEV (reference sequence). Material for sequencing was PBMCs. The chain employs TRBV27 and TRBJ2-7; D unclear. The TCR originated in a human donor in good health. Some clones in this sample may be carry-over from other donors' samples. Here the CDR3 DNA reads TGTGCCAGCAGCCCGGGTCCGAGGACCTACGAGCAGTACTTC. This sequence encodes CASSPGPRTYEQYF.